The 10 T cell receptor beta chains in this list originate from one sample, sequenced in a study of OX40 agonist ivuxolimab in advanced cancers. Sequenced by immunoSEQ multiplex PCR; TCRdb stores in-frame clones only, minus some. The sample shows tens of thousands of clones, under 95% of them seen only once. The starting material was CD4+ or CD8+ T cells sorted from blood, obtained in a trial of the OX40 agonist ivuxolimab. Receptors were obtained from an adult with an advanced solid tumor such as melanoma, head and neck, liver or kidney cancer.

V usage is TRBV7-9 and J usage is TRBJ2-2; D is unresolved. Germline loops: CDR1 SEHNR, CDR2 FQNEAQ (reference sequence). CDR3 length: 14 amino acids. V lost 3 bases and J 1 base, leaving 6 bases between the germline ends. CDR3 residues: CASSLFGNTGELFF. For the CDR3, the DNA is TGTGCCAGCAGCTTGTTCGGGAACACCGGGGAGCTGTTTTTT.

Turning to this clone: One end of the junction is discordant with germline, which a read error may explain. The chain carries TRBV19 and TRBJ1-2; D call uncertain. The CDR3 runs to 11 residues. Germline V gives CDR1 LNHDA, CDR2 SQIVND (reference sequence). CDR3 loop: CASTAYYGYTF. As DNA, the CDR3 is TGTGCCAGTACGGCGTACTACGGCTACACCTTC.

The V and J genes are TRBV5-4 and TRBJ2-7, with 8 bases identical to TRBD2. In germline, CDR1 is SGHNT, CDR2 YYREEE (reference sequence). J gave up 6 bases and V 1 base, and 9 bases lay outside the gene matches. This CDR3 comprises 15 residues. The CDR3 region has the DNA TGTGCCAGCAGCTTGCGTGCCGGGAGGGCTCCCGAGCAGTACTTC. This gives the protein CASSLRAGRAPEQYF.

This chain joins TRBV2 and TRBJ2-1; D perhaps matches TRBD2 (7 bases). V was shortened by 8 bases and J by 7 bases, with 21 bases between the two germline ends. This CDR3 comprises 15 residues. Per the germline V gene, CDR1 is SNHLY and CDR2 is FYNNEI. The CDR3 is CASYVGGAPGNEQFF. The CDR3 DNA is TGTGCCAGCTACGTTGGGGGGGCTCCGGGGAATGAGCAGTTCTTC.

The CDR3 sequence is CATSVGGTPDTQYF. The CDR3 DNA follows: TGTGCCACCAGCGTTGGCGGGACCCCAGATACGCAGTATTTT. The rearrangement uses TRBV15 and TRBJ2-3; tentatively, D is TRBD2 (6 bases). The germline gives CDR1 LNHNV, CDR2 YYDKDF (reference sequence). The germline V and J ends were trimmed by 5 bases and 4 bases, with 13 bases remaining between them. The length of the CDR3 is 14 residues.

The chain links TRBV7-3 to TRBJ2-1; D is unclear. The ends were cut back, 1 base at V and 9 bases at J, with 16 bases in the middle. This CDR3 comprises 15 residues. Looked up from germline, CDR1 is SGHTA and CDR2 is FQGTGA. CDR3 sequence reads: CASSLNGVLASEQFF. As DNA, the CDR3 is TGTGCCAGCAGCTTAAACGGCGTGCTGGCTTCTGAGCAGTTCTTC.

The CDR3, as DNA: TGTGCCAGCTCACCCGGGACCCAGGGCTATGGCTACACCTTC. Translation: CASSPGTQGYGYTF. V is TRBV18 and J is TRBJ1-2; D may be TRBD1 (5 bases). CDR1 KGHSH and CDR2 LQKENI come from the germline V gene. Trimming shortened V by 3 bases and J by 4 bases, and 12 bases separated the two germline ends. This CDR3 comprises 14 residues. Full variable domain (remainder filled in from reference TRBV18 and TRBJ1-2): NAGVMQNPRHLVRRRGQEARLRCSPMKGHSHVYWYRQLPEEGLKFMVYLQKENIIDESGMPKERFSAEFPKEGPSILRIQQVVRGDSAAYFCASSPGTQGYGYTFGSGTRLTVV.

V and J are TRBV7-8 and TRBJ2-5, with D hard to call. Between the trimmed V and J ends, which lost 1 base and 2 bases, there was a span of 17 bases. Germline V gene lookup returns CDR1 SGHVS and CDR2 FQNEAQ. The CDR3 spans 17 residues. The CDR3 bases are TGTGCCAGCAGCTTAGGGCTAGTGGCGATCGGACAAGAGACCCAGTACTTC. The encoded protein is CASSLGLVAIGQETQYF.

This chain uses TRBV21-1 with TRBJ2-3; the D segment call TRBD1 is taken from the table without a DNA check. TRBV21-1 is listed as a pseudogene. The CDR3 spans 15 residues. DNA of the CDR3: TGTGCCAGCAGCAGACAGAGCTCTCGCACAGATACGCAGTATTTT. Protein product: CASSRQSSRTDTQYF.

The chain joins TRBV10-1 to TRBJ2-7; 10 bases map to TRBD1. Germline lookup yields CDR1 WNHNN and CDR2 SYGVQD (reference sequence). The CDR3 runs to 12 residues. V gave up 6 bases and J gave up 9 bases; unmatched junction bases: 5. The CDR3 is CASSKGTGVQYF. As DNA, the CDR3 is TGCGCCAGCAGCAAAGGGACAGGGGTGCAGTACTTC.